These T cell receptor beta chains were read from a single sample in a study of shared clonotypes between healthy human individuals. This table comes from immunoSEQ multiplex PCR, and its TCRdb copy is limited to in-frame clones, with some not included. The table lists about 2.5 million clones, roughly 90% of them singletons. Sequencing was done on a sample of naive CD4+ T cells from PBMCs. The receptors shown here come from a man between 18 and 35 years old in good health. Some clones in this sample may be carry-over from other donors' samples. Both conserved end residues are part of each CDR3. Each record gives: V gene, D gene, CDR3 protein. D genes are given only for firm matches.

TRBV5-1 | - | CASSSSGARKLFF
TRBV4-3 | TRBD1 | CASSHIAGDSSYEQYF
TRBV6-5 | TRBD2 | CASKPSGRWYNEQFF
TRBV18 | - | CASSPDGIYGYTF
TRBV18 | TRBD2 | CASSLISTSGSSEQYF
TRBV2 | - | CASSYRPANQPQHF
TRBV19 | - | CAISAASSGANVLTF
TRBV7-2 | - | CASSFQGRELFF
TRBV6-4 | TRBD2 | CASSPRASGSADTQYF
TRBV5-1 | - | CASSRLGSMNTEAFF
TRBV5-1 | - | CASSPPHFSGRGIEAFF
TRBV7-8 | TRBD1 | CASSYPTGIEGIQYF
TRBV5-5 | - | CASSLGPLQVYNEQFF
TRBV30 | - | CAWSGALSNQPQHF
TRBV28 | - | CASRTTSPTSYEQYF
TRBV7-3 | - | CASSPGDYNEQFF
TRBV7-3 | - | CASSPTGQGRYGYTF
TRBV11-1 | - | CASSSHPGGNTEAFF
TRBV19 | - | CASSIGRDANQPQHF
TRBV4-1 | - | CASSQSVQVMFYEQYF
TRBV2 | - | CASSVGGPGEQYF
TRBV6-5 | - | CASRGGPNEKLFF
TRBV5-1 | - | CASSPTFPAGNYEQYF
TRBV7-2 | TRBD2 | CASSSSSGNQETQYF
TRBV5-4 | TRBD1 | CASSSGTGGNYEQYF
TRBV2 | TRBD2 | CASSAGGPREQYF
TRBV9 | - | CASSVRGEVTGELFF
TRBV28 | - | CASSLGGIVNTEAFF
TRBV28 | TRBD1 | CASRQRPGTGGRYEQYF
TRBV9 | TRBD1 | CASSARPGQGNTEAFF
TRBV5-1 | - | CASSLVPGGGELFF
TRBV6-5 | TRBD1 | CASSSPGQRYEQYF
TRBV28 | - | CASSLITLGTYEQYF